The T cell receptor (beta chain) described here comes from a study of T-cell memory formation after mild COVID-19 (dated by TCRdb to the early 2020s). Regarding the research as a whole: TCR sequence clusters from the two donors were found to be largely donor specific. In two donors, T-cell clones that expanded and contracted after mild COVID-19 were followed by sequencing TCRalpha and TCRbeta repertoires longitudinally. Two young, previously healthy adult volunteers, one female and one male, were included in the cohort.

From cysteine to phenylalanine, the CDR3 is 13 amino acids long. Only CDR3 DNA remains: 39 bases, in frame from the first base. Trimming at the junction amounts to 4 bases on V and 4 bases on J, and the germline ends lie 8 bases apart. As encoded in the germline V gene, CDR1 is MGHRA while CDR2 is YSYEKL. This sample was sequenced with an Illumina NovaSeq 6000. TCRalpha and TCRbeta cDNA libraries were constructed by 5'RACE with constant-segment primers, with sample barcodes and unique molecular identifiers being introduced. Trizol reagent was used to extract RNA from every sample. Amplification of the libraries took two PCR steps, and the second step added a second sample barcode plus Illumina TruSeq adapters. The libraries were sequenced on an Illumina NovaSeq using 2 x 150 bp paired-end reads. The paper's processing steps were these. The reads were demultiplexed and collapsed into UMI-guided consensus sequences using migec v1.2.7. Using mixcr v2.1.11, UMI consensuses were aligned to TRA and TRB V and J templates and then assembled into clonotypes. A clonotype was counted as expanded or contracted only if both edgeR and NoisET called the change significant, with noise models trained on biological replicates. For edgeR calls, the thresholds were a false discovery rate-adjusted p below 0.01 and a log2 fold-change of 1. As an exploratory analysis of dynamics, max-normalized trajectories of the 1000 most abundant clonotypes were examined by PCA with hierarchical clustering. Separately sequenced CD4+ and CD8+ repertoires were used to assign the CD4 or CD8 phenotype of responding clones. TCRdb trimmed the raw reads at Q25, called clones with MiXCR and kept productive beta chains. Each entry is one CDR3 protein sequence, shown with its most common DNA and genes. It is TCRdb's table, rather than the study itself, that gives the V and J calls and clone size. This sample comprises roughly 250,000 distinct CDR3 sequences, about a sixth of them detected only once. Around a fifth of the sample belongs to the ten largest clones.

PBMCs were isolated by Ficoll-Paque density gradient centrifugation. The investigation overall reported the following: Clones contracting from day 15 to 85 had balanced CD4/CD8 phenotypes, while a second wave expanding from day 15 to 37 was biased towards CD4+. The study included only a couple of mild cases, and larger cohorts that include severe cases with pre-infection samples were judged to be necessary. Contracting CD4+ clones were located mainly in the CM and EM memory subsets, whereas CD8+ clones were found to be enriched in EMRA. Whether the second-wave clones peaking on day 37 were SARS-CoV-2 specific was not confirmed. Some responding clones were detected in pre-infection memory, suggesting pre-existing cross-reactive memory T cells joined the SARS-CoV-2 response.

With respect to this clonotype: This receptor's antigen is unknown. Qualities for individual bases were not recorded, and no much larger clone is one base off.

Sequencing was done on a sample of PBMCs or a T cell subset sorted from them (not recorded which). Here the chain combines TRBV4-1 and TRBJ1-5; no D segment can be confidently identified. The receptor was derived from a man between 18 and 35 years old who had mild COVID-19 (a few samples of this study predate the infection). The sample titles of this study are shuffled in the database, so cell type and time point are left out; the donor was told from shared clones. For the CDR3, the sequence is CASSRGRNQPQHF. The DNA reads TGCGCCAGCAGCCGCGGACGGAATCAGCCCCAGCATTTT.